This entry concerns a single TCR beta chain. Sequenced by immunoSEQ multiplex PCR; TCRdb stores in-frame clones only, minus some. The sample contains approximately 100,000 clones, 85% to 90% of which appear only once. The data stem from a study of OX40 agonist ivuxolimab in advanced cancers. Study details: In this cohort, patients received ivuxolimab, an agonistic anti-OX40 (CD134) antibody.

Germline V gene sequence: CDR1 MNHNS, CDR2 SASEGT. Unmatched junction bases numbered 6, after V lost 6 bases and J lost 8 bases. This CDR3 contains 12 residues. If patients had autoimmune disease history or systemic immunosuppression, they were excluded. V and J are TRBV6-1 and TRBJ1-2; 7 bases match TRBD1. The TCR originated in an adult with an advanced solid tumor such as melanoma, head and neck, liver or kidney cancer. The material was CD4+ or CD8+ T cells sorted from blood, obtained in a trial of the OX40 agonist ivuxolimab. The CDR3 here is CASRSDRDGYTF. The CDR3 DNA reads TGTGCCAGCAGATCAGACAGGGACGGCTACACCTTC.